This is a list of T cell receptor beta chains from one sample in a study of CD8 T cells in Susac syndrome. TCRdb re-called the immunoSEQ multiplex PCR reads through MiXCR, storing one row per CDR3 protein. The sample holds about 280,000 distinct CDR3 sequences, about 85% seen once. The sequenced sample was CD8+ T cells from PBMCs. These receptors originate from a human donor with multiple sclerosis. Each CDR3 is given with its conserved first and last residue. The D gene is left open where the match is weak. Clone size is stated in some rows and not others, as once, few, many or a class when expanded.

D	size	V	J	DNA	CDR3
NA	few	TRBV20-1	TRBJ2-7	TGCAGTGCTAGAGAGGACAGTGCATCCTACGAGCAGTACTTC	CSAREDSASYEQYF
NA	NA	TRBV12-3/TRBV12-4	TRBJ2-3	TGTGCCAGCAGTCGACCTCGGCGCAACACAGATACGCAGTATTTT	CASSRPRRNTDTQYF
NA	few	TRBV9	TRBJ2-1	TGTGCCAGCAGCGTTGGGGACAATGAGCAGTTCTTC	CASSVGDNEQFF
TRBD1	NA	TRBV28	TRBJ2-1	TGTGCCAGCAGTACGCTCCGGGACAGGGGGTCTAGCAATGAGCAGTTCTTC	CASSTLRDRGSSNEQFF
NA	NA	TRBV12-3/TRBV12-4	TRBJ2-4	TGTGCCAGCAGTTTGGGGGGGCGGGAAAACATTCAGTACTTC	CASSLGGRENIQYF
NA	once	TRBV9	TRBJ2-7	TGTGCCAGCAGCGGGAGTCGGGGCCACTACGAGCAGTACTTC	CASSGSRGHYEQYF
NA	NA	TRBV28	TRBJ2-2	TGTGCCAGCAGTTTACTCCAGCCCACTGTCCATCTCACCGGGGAGCTGTTTTTT	CASSLLQPTVHLTGELFF
TRBD1	NA	TRBV7-9	TRBJ2-1	TGTGCCAGCAGCCCATTGATGGCGGACAGGTACAATGAGCAGTTCTTC	CASSPLMADRYNEQFF
TRBD2	NA	TRBV20-1	TRBJ2-7	TGCAGTGCTTTTAGCCCCAGCGGGAGCTCCTACGAGCAGTACTTC	CSAFSPSGSSYEQYF
NA	NA	TRBV28	TRBJ2-7	TGTGCCAGCAGTTCCTCCCTCCAGTCGGACATTAGCTGGGGATACGAGCAGTACTTC	CASSSSLQSDISWGYEQYF
TRBD2	NA	TRBV27	TRBJ2-7	TGTGCCAGCAGTCCTGGGACTAGCGGGAGCAGCTACGAGCAGTACTTC	CASSPGTSGSSYEQYF
TRBD1	NA	TRBV11-2	TRBJ1-2	TGTGCCAGCAGCGTTCGGGACAGGGGCTTCTATGGCTACACCTTC	CASSVRDRGFYGYTF
NA	NA	TRBV20-1	TRBJ1-5	TGCAGTGCTAGAGATCAACTTCGACTTAAATGGGGAAATAGCAATCAGCCCCAGCATTTT	CSARDQLRLKWGNSNQPQHF
NA	few	TRBV7-3	TRBJ2-3	TGTGCCAGCACGGAATTCACAGATACGCAGTATTTT	CASTEFTDTQYF
NA	few	TRBV6-5	TRBJ1-2	TGTGCCAGTACGACCACACAGGGAGGCTATGGCTACACCTTC	CASTTTQGGYGYTF
TRBD2	NA	TRBV19	TRBJ2-1	TGTGCCAGTACCGGGACTAGCATTGTCAATGAGCAGTTCTTC	CASTGTSIVNEQFF
NA	few	TRBV27	TRBJ1-1	TGTGCCAGCAGTTTCCGGGGCAGGACCGAAGCTTTCTTT	CASSFRGRTEAFF
TRBD2	NA	TRBV27	TRBJ2-5	TGTGCCGGCAGTGGACTAGCGGGAGGGATAGAGACCCAGTACTTC	CAGSGLAGGIETQYF